This T cell receptor beta chain emerged from a study of cytomegalovirus exposure and HLA in healthy donors. Study overall: Ancestry clustering placed roughly four fifths of a few hundred genotyped donors in the Caucasian-associated cluster.

CDR3 length: 14 amino acids. Germline values: CDR1 SGHDN, CDR2 FVKESK. Trimming left V 1 base short and J 8 bases short, with 14 bases between. Study-level results: Among donors in an Asian-associated ancestry cluster, a later analysis reportedly found fewer N-insertions than the roughly 610-donor mean.

Points on this clone: Its specificity is unknown.

This PCR relied on a set of 60 Vbeta primers and 13 Jbeta primers. Generated by immunoSEQ multiplex PCR, the TCRdb table keeps only in-frame clones and is missing some. In the table there are about 85,000 clones, over 75% of which are singletons. The V call is TRBV14, the J call TRBJ2-5; D is possibly TRBD2 (5 bases). The source material was PBMCs. This TCR was recovered from a boy between 10 and 17 years old in good health and CMV-seronegative. Here the CDR3 DNA reads TGTGCCAGCAGCCAAGGGACCCCGGGGTTTACCCAGTACTTC. It is translated as CASSQGTPGFTQYF.